Only a few counts were recorded for the clone carrying this T cell receptor (beta chain). The antigen is unknown. This record belongs to a study of blood T cells in healthy people across ages. Study conclusions and caveats: Naive CD4+ cell counts and diversity both ran higher in long-lived than in aged donors.

Germline values: CDR1 ENHRY, CDR2 SYGVKD. The V gene lost 7 bases and the J gene lost 6 bases, with 10 bases spanning the gap. There are 12 residues in the CDR3. Primed by a sample-barcoded 5' primer and a J-beta primer mix, a second PCR proceeded for about 7 to 12 cycles. The template-switch adaptor was a 5' adaptor with 12 random nucleotides. It tagged each cDNA molecule. TCRdb independently ran MiXCR on the 5' RACE reads; one entry per CDR3 protein. Among around 1.5 million distinct CDR3 sequences listed, about 32% were seen once. This receptor was taken from a woman aged 30 to 39 in good health. Sequenced sample: blood. The J gene is TRBJ1-5, the V gene TRBV10-3, with no clear D. The chain's CDR3 is CAIKKGGQPQHF. CDR3 nucleotides: TGTGCCATCAAGAAGGGTGGTCAGCCCCAGCATTTT.